This entry features one T cell receptor (beta chain) sequence. The antigen is not known. Every sample yielded at least 7 million isolated PBMCs. The V end lost 4 bases, the J end lost 5 bases, and 6 bases lay between the germline ends. Germline V CDR1 and CDR2: ENHRY, SYGVKD. CDR3 length equals 11 residues. This entry belongs to a study of blood T cells in healthy people across ages. Across the whole study: Template switching recovered approximately one barcoded beta molecule for every two T cells. Study results and limitations: Aged donors had fewer naive CD4+ cells and lower diversity than long-lived donors. Naive T cell percentage showed a strong correlation with TCR beta diversity.

Primers used in a second PCR of roughly 7 to 11 cycles were a sample-barcoded 5' primer and a J-beta primer mix. TCRdb analysed the 5' RACE reads with MiXCR anew, one entry per CDR3 protein. The sample shows about 290,000 distinct CDR3 sequences, 25% to 30% of them seen only once. The TCR sequence derives from a woman between 70 and 85 years old in good health. The V and J genes are TRBV10-3 and TRBJ2-7; D gene ambiguous. The sample taken for sequencing was blood. The CDR3 DNA follows: TGTGCCATCAGTGGAAACAACGAGCAGTACTTC. Amino acid sequence: CAISGNNEQYF.